This entry lists 22 T cell receptor beta chains sequenced from one sample in a study of tumor-infiltrating lymphocytes in primary liver carcinoma. The roughly 19-32 mg bulk tissue piece was not sorted before simultaneous RNA and DNA extraction. With a constant-region primer, TCR beta cDNA was made from approximately 520 ng of total RNA. The TCR beta library was amplified through three nested multiplex PCR rounds in a modified ARM-PCR procedure. Rounds one and two of PCR, each of roughly 10 cycles, were primed with TRBV1-TRBV30 forward primers and a C-beta reverse primer. TCRdb re-analysed the multiplex PCR reads in MiXCR, keeping a single row per CDR3 protein. The profile shows over 100,000 distinct CDR3 sequences, under 70% of them singletons. The sample comprised tumor-adjacent normal liver tissue. The receptors shown here come from a woman aged 55-70 years with primary liver carcinoma and hepatitis B virus infection.

Points on this clonotype: The junction does not match germline at one end; this may be a read error. V is TRBV7-8 and J is TRBJ2-7; no clear D. This CDR3 contains 13 residues. Germline loops: CDR1 SGHVS, CDR2 FQNEAQ. DNA for the CDR3: TGTGCCAGTAGCTTAGTCGACGTCGACGAGGAGTACTTC. This encodes CASSLVDVDEEYF.

To note about this clonotype: One end of the junction varies from germline; a read error may be responsible. The V call is TRBV6-5, the J call TRBJ2-3, with TRBD2 matching over 12 bases. In germline, CDR1 is MNHEY, CDR2 SVGAGI. The CDR3 has 15 residues. CDR3 amino acids: CVSRLAGDATGTQYF. The CDR3 nucleotides are TGTGTCAGCAGACTAGCGGGAGATGCGACTGGTACGCAGTATTTT.

As for this clonotype: It is likely a read error, because the conserved phenylalanine at the end of the CDR3 is missing. This chain connects TRBV28 to TRBJ1-2; D perhaps matches TRBD1 (6 bases). The length of the CDR3 is 13 residues. Germline V gene data show CDR1 as MDHEN and CDR2 as SYDVKM. CDR3 region: CTSGPGQNYGYTS. For the CDR3, the DNA is TGTACCAGCGGCCCGGGACAAAACTATGGCTACACCTCC.

V and J are TRBV11-2 and TRBJ2-7, with 10 bases matching TRBD2. Germline assignment: CDR1 SGHAT and CDR2 FQNNGV. The CDR3 has 16 amino acids. Written as DNA, the CDR3 is TGTGCCAGCAGCTTACTAGCGGGAGCTAAGGCCTACGAGCAATACGTC. As protein: CASSLLAGAKAYEQYV.

The V and J genes are TRBV29-1 and TRBJ2-1; D may be TRBD2 (5 bases). The CDR3 is 15 residues long. CDR1 SQVTM and CDR2 ANQGSEA come from the germline V gene. Trimming pared 1 base from V and 6 bases from J, leaving 16 bases between. CDR3 sequence: CSVEGVTTQGNEQFF. The CDR3 nucleotides read TGCAGCGTTGAAGGGGTGACTACCCAAGGCAATGAGCAGTTCTTC.

The chain couples TRBV11-2 to TRBJ2-7, with D perhaps TRBD1 (6 bases). The germline V gene has CDR1 SGHAT and CDR2 FQNNGV. With 7 bases removed from V and 3 bases from J, the gap between germline ends came to 19 bases. The CDR3 totals 15 residues. In DNA form, the CDR3 reads TGTGCCAGCAACCGTAACAGGGTAGGGAACTACGAGCAGTACTTC. Encoded protein: CASNRNRVGNYEQYF.

In this sample, this clonotype turned up many times. V is TRBV28 and J is TRBJ2-1; TRBD2 agrees at 9 bases. Per the germline V gene, CDR1 is MDHEN and CDR2 is SYDVKM. This CDR3 is 12 amino acids long. Trimming removed 5 bases from V and 10 bases from J; junction bases left unmatched: 3. The CDR3, as DNA: TGTGCCAGCAGTCCAGCGGGAGGCGAGCAGTTCTTC. It specifies CASSPAGGEQFF. Using reference TRBV28 and TRBJ2-1 for the parts outside the CDR3, the full variable domain is DVKVTQSSRYLVKRTGEKVFLECVQDMDHENMFWYRQDPGLGLRLIYFSYDVKMKEKGDIPEGYSVSREKKERFSLILESASTNQTSMYLCASSPAGGEQFFGPGTRLTVL.

There are many counts of this clonotype. The V call is TRBV6-5, the J call TRBJ2-4; 8 nucleotides agree with TRBD2. The J segment lost 1 base and the V segment lost 0 bases, leaving 5 bases of the junction unmatched. The CDR3 totals 17 residues. CDR1 and CDR2 from the germline V gene are MNHEY and SVGAGI. As DNA, the CDR3 is TGTGCCAGCAGTTACTCCGGGGGGGGCTCTGCCAAAAACATTCAGTACTTC. Protein product: CASSYSGGGSAKNIQYF.

The rearrangement joins TRBV29-1 to TRBJ2-2; no definite D call. This CDR3 contains 13 residues. Germline values: CDR1 SQVTM, CDR2 ANQGSEA. V lost 4 bases, J lost 6 bases, and 12 bases lay in between. CDR3 in amino acids: CSVGRGIAGELFF. CDR3 nucleotide sequence: TGCAGCGTTGGGAGAGGAATCGCCGGGGAGCTGTTTTTT.

A remark on this clonotype: One end of the junction does not line up with germline, which may come from a read error. The J gene is TRBJ2-7, the V gene TRBV12-3 or TRBV12-4; 10 nucleotides agree with TRBD2. The CDR3 length is 17 residues. CDR3 sequence (DNA): TGTGCCAGCAGTTTAGGCCTACTAGCGGGACTAACCTACGAGCAGCACTTC. Translated: CASSLGLLAGLTYEQHF.

Comments on this clonotype: In this CDR3 the conserved last residue, phenylalanine or tryptophan, is missing, so a read error is likely. The rearrangement links TRBV11-2 to TRBJ2-1; a weak D match, TRBD1 (5 bases). Per germline, CDR1 SGHAT and CDR2 FQNNGV. This CDR3 spans 14 amino acids. The CDR3 here is CASSLGDGLNEQFL. The DNA for the CDR3 is TGTGCCAGCAGTTTAGGGGATGGGCTCAATGAGCAGTTCCTC.

This clonotype was picked up one time. The final CDR3 position lacks the conserved phenylalanine or tryptophan, pointing to a likely read error. It is unclear where the CDR3 begins or ends on the DNA, so no DNA is shown, and the CDR3 is as TCRdb lists it. The chain uses TRBV12-3 or TRBV12-4 and TRBJ2-5; TRBD1, the table's D call, was not compared with the DNA. Including both end residues, the CDR3 is 14 amino acids long. Here the CDR3 reads CASSLLVQGASLDI.

About this clonotype itself: The junction shows a germline mismatch at one end, possibly a read error. The chain couples TRBV29-1 to TRBJ2-6, with 8 bases aligning to TRBD1. The CDR3 runs 16 residues. Germline CDR1 SQVTM, CDR2 ANQGSEA. The CDR3 is CSVRGQESSGANVLTF. DNA of the CDR3: TGCAGCGTCCGGGGACAGGAGAGTTCTGGGGCCAATGTCCTGACTTTC. Filled out from reference TRBV29-1 and TRBJ2-6, the complete variable domain reads SAVISQKPSRDICQRGTSLTIQCQVDSQVTMMFWYRQQPGQSLTLIATANQGSEATYESGFVIDKFPISRPNLTFSTLTVSNMSPEDSSIYLCSVRGQESSGANVLTFGAGSRLTVL.

Of note for this clonotype: At one end the junction does not follow the germline gene, possibly because of a read error. This chain links TRBV28 with TRBJ2-5; D is uncertain. CDR3 length: 16 amino acids. Looked up from germline, CDR1 is MDHEN and CDR2 is SYDVKM. CDR3 DNA sequence: TGTGCCAGCAGCACCCGCGCCCCGAGGACCCAAGACACCCAGTACTTC. It yields the protein CASSTRAPRTQDTQYF.

The V gene is TRBV28, the J gene TRBJ2-1; 8 positions agree with TRBD2. Trimming took 5 bases from V and 8 from J; bases not matched to a gene: 17. From germline, CDR1 is MDHEN and CDR2 SYDVKM. The CDR3 contains 17 residues. CDR3 in amino acids: CASSPSPTSGNYDEQFF. DNA of the CDR3: TGTGCCAGCAGTCCCTCCCCAACTAGCGGAAATTATGATGAGCAGTTCTTC.

Of note for this clonotype: Compared with germline, one end of the junction differs, possibly owing to a read error. This rearrangement joins TRBV11-2 to TRBJ1-3; D perhaps matches TRBD1 (5 bases). Germline CDR1 is SGHAT and CDR2 is FQNNGV. This CDR3 contains 14 residues. The CDR3 nucleotides read TGTGCCAGCAGCTCAGGGAAATCTGGAATCACCACATATTTT. It encodes CASSSGKSGITTYF.

In the case of this clonotype: A much larger clone differs by one base, so this may be a read error. Since the CDR3 does not end with the conserved phenylalanine or tryptophan, this likely comes from a read error. The chain joins TRBV28 to TRBJ2-1; weak D call: TRBD1 (5 bases). Germline CDR1 and CDR2: MDHEN and SYDVKM. The CDR3 runs to 13 residues. V was trimmed by 6 bases and J by 13 bases, leaving 19 bases between them. The CDR3 sequence is CASSPGRDREQFL. The CDR3 coding sequence is TGTGCCAGCAGCCCAGGGCGAGATAGGGAACAGTTCCTC.

On this clonotype itself: Germline is not matched at one junction end, which may reflect a read error. For the CDR3, the DNA is TGTACCAGCAGCTTAGGGGCGAACACTGAAGTCTTCTTT. As protein: CTSSLGANTEVFF. The genes are TRBV11-2 and TRBJ1-1; tentatively, D is TRBD1 (5 bases). The length of the CDR3 is 13 residues. In germline, CDR1 is SGHAT, CDR2 FQNNGV.

Notes on this clonotype: Relative to the germline gene, one junction end is altered; a read error may explain this. This chain links TRBV6-2 or TRBV6-3 with TRBJ1-5; tentatively, D is TRBD1 (5 bases). The V gene's germline CDR1 is MNHEY and CDR2 SVGEGT. The CDR3 sequence is 15 residues long. CDR3 amino acids: CVSTDGWGGDQSQHF. The CDR3 bases are TGTGTCAGCACCGATGGATGGGGCGGCGATCAGTCCCAGCATTTT.

V gene TRBV25-1 combines with J gene TRBJ2-7; a possible D gene is TRBD1 (5 bases). Trimming pared 1 base from V and 3 bases from J, leaving 13 bases between. The CDR3 consists of 15 residues. Germline V gives CDR1 MGHDK, CDR2 SYGVNS. Written as DNA, the CDR3 is TGTGCCAGCAGTGAATTCGAACAGGCAAGCTACGAGCAGTACTTC. Residues: CASSEFEQASYEQYF.

This clonotype came up many times. The gene calls are TRBV11-1 and TRBJ1-2, with 7 nucleotides matching TRBD1. The CDR3 is 15 amino acids. The V and J ends lost 3 bases and 3 bases, in that order; junction bases with no gene match: 7. CDR1 is SGHAT and CDR2 is FQDESV in the germline V gene (reference sequence). The CDR3 region has the DNA TGTGCCAGCAGCTTCCAGTCCGGGACAGACTATGGCTACACCTTC. Protein product: CASSFQSGTDYGYTF.

In its sample, this clonotype was seen a few times. A much larger clone differs from this one at a single base, so this may be a read error. The chain links TRBV29-1 to TRBJ2-5; 9 bases match TRBD2. The CDR3 has 16 amino acids. The J segment lost 2 bases and the V segment lost 4 bases, leaving 11 bases of the junction unmatched. Germline-derived CDR1 and CDR2 are SQVTM and ANQGSEA. The CDR3 is CSVGGLAGMSQETQYF. In DNA form, the CDR3 reads TGCAGCGTTGGAGGGCTAGCGGGGATGAGTCAAGAGACCCAGTACTTC.